These 5 T cell receptor beta chains were sequenced from one sample in a study of CD8 T cells in ankylosing spondylitis (dated by TCRdb to about 2017). The library was generated by 5' RACE. Data came from an Illumina HiSeq 2500. The raw public data were reprocessed by TCRdb itself: fastp quality trimming at Q25, MiXCR clonotype calling, in-frame beta chains only. Records with the same CDR3 protein are collapsed into one entry carrying the most frequent genes and DNA. This sample comprises 130,000 or so distinct CDR3 sequences, over 10% of them detected only once. About 4% of the sample rests with the top ten. The sequenced material came from blood, either unsorted or a sorted T cell fraction (not recorded which). These receptors all come from a female donor with ankylosing spondylitis or in good health (not recorded which).

This clonotype was detected only a few times. J is TRBJ2-2 and V is TRBV7-3; weak D call: TRBD2 (5 bases). The CDR3 is 16 amino acids. V was shortened by 4 bases and J by 0 bases, with 12 bases between the two germline ends. CDR1 is SGHTA, CDR2 FQGTGA, per germline. CDR3 DNA: TGTGCCAGCAGCTCAAGGTCCGGGGCGAACACCGGGGAGCTGTTTTTT. Amino acid sequence: CASSSRSGANTGELFF.

There are many counts of this clonotype. V and J are TRBV5-1 and TRBJ1-1; TRBD1 matches 8 bases. The CDR3 is 14 amino acids. Looked up from germline, CDR1 is SGHRS and CDR2 is YFSETQ. The V gene end was trimmed by 3 bases and the J gene end by 0 bases; junction bases not matched to a gene: 1. The CDR3 loop reads CASSWTGMNTEAFF. DNA for the CDR3: TGCGCCAGCAGCTGGACAGGGATGAACACTGAAGCTTTCTTT.

This clonotype appeared many times. This chain connects TRBV5-1 to TRBJ2-6, with 10 nucleotides matching TRBD2. In germline, CDR1 is SGHRS, CDR2 YFSETQ. Germline trimming cut 0 bases from V and 0 bases from J; bases unmatched to any gene: 3. The CDR3 extends over 18 amino acids. This CDR3 is CASSLASGGSSGANVLTF. CDR3 coding DNA: TGCGCCAGCAGCTTGGCTAGCGGGGGTTCCTCTGGGGCCAACGTCCTGACTTTC. Full variable domain (remainder filled in from reference TRBV5-1 and TRBJ2-6): KAGVTQTPRYLIKTRGQQVTLSCSPISGHRSVSWYQQTPGQGLQFLFEYFSETQRNKGNFPGRFSGRQFSNSRSEMNVSTLELGDSALYLCASSLASGGSSGANVLTFGAGSRLTVL.

This clonotype was seen a single time. A much larger clone lies one base from this, so it may be a read error. CDR3 in amino acids: CAWSVSLAGDQAF. The CDR3 DNA sequence: TGTGCCTGGAGTGTATCGTTGGCGGGAGATCAGGCCTTC. This rearrangement joins TRBV30 to TRBJ2-7; 7 bases line up with TRBD2. The CDR3 has 13 amino acids. Germline values: CDR1 GTSNPN, CDR2 SVGIG (reference sequence).

V is TRBV20-1 and J is TRBJ2-1; 13 positions agree with TRBD2. The germline CDR1 and CDR2 sequences are DFQATT and SNEGSKA (reference sequence). The CDR3 consists of 14 residues. After removal of 3 bases from V and 6 bases from J, the junction contained 2 bases not matched to a gene. The CDR3 is CSARGLAGSNEQFF. CDR3 sequence (DNA): TGCAGTGCTAGGGGACTAGCGGGATCCAATGAGCAGTTCTTC.